Listed below are T cell receptor beta chains from one sample, sequenced in a study of identical twins. A single record per CDR3 protein comes from TCRdb applying MiXCR to the 5' RACE reads. Of hundreds of thousands of distinct CDR3 sequences listed, more than 9% are singletons. The same sample was also used in a study of yellow fever vaccine responses in identical twins.

The sample was PBMCs. Every receptor here comes from a woman aged 18-29 years in good health. CDR3s include the opening cysteine and the closing phenylalanine or tryptophan. Fields, in order: J gene, V gene, D gene, CDR3 length, clone size, CDR3 protein, CDR3 DNA. A D gene is named only where the DNA matches it firmly. Some rows mark clone size as missing; the rest say once, few, many or name a class of expanded clone.

TRBJ2-5	TRBV5-5	.	15	few	CASSLTAVVRETQYF	TGTGCCAGCAGCTTGACAGCGGTGGTTAGAGAGACCCAGTACTTC
TRBJ2-6	TRBV6-2/TRBV6-3	.	12	few	CASSSMANVLTF	TGTGCCAGCAGTTCAATGGCCAACGTCCTGACTTTC
TRBJ2-7	TRBV24-1	.	14	.	CATSDSGVDYEQYF	TGTGCCACCAGTGATTCAGGAGTCGACTACGAGCAGTACTTC
TRBJ1-6	TRBV6-1	.	14	few	CASNPGTSNSPLHF	TGTGCCAGCAACCCCGGGACATCCAATTCACCCCTCCACTTT
TRBJ2-1	TRBV5-1	TRBD2	17	few	CASSLTLAGGPRNEQFF	TGCGCCAGCAGCTTGACCCTAGCGGGGGGGCCGAGGAATGAGCAGTTCTTC
TRBJ2-7	TRBV18	.	15	.	CASSPQAPGAYEQYF	TGTGCCAGCTCACCTCAGGCGCCCGGCGCCTACGAGCAGTACTTC
TRBJ1-5	TRBV7-8	.	15	.	CASSLGGYTNQPQHF	TGTGCCAGCAGCTTAGGGGGGTACACCAATCAGCCCCAGCATTTT
TRBJ2-1	TRBV12-3/TRBV12-4	.	16	many	CASSLARVQIYNEQFF	TGTGCCAGCAGTTTAGCGCGGGTCCAAATTTACAATGAGCAGTTCTTC
TRBJ2-7	TRBV5-1	.	13	many	CASRPGNGYEQYF	TGCGCCTCGAGACCAGGCAACGGGTACGAGCAGTACTTC
TRBJ2-2	TRBV4-1	TRBD2	15	.	CASSPQSGVPGELFF	TGCGCCAGCAGCCCCCAAAGCGGGGTTCCCGGGGAGCTGTTTTTT
TRBJ2-7	TRBV12-5	.	15	.	CASKGAEGGSYEQYF	TGTGCTAGTAAGGGAGCGGAGGGCGGCTCCTACGAGCAGTACTTC
TRBJ2-7	TRBV4-2	TRBD2	16	many	CASSQGLAGGPYEQYF	TGTGCCAGCAGCCAAGGACTAGCGGGAGGGCCGTACGAGCAGTACTTC
TRBJ2-1	TRBV27	TRBD2	15	many	CASSPRNSGSNEQFF	TGTGCCAGCAGTCCCCGAAATAGCGGGAGCAATGAGCAGTTCTTC
TRBJ2-7	TRBV18	.	14	.	CASSLLGIRDEQYF	TGTGCCAGCTCACTTTTGGGTATAAGGGACGAGCAGTACTTC
TRBJ2-5	TRBV6-1	.	13	.	CASSEVWAQTQYF	TGTGCCAGCAGTGAAGTTTGGGCGCAGACCCAGTACTTC
TRBJ2-7	TRBV20-1	.	15	few	CSATPIQTGKYEQYF	TGCAGTGCTACCCCAATCCAAACAGGGAAATACGAGCAGTACTTC
TRBJ2-5	TRBV7-9	.	13	many	CASSLELGETQYF	TGTGCCAGCAGCTTAGAATTAGGGGAGACCCAGTACTTC
TRBJ2-7	TRBV23-1	TRBD2	16	.	CASRLAGELRAYEQYF	TGCGCCAGCAGACTAGCGGGAGAACTTCGGGCGTACGAGCAGTACTTC
TRBJ1-1	TRBV18	.	16	.	CASSPTKQVMNTEAFF	TGTGCCAGCTCACCAACAAAACAGGTGATGAACACTGAAGCTTTCTTT
TRBJ1-1	TRBV29-1	.	13	few	CSVEPGVNTEAFF	TGCAGCGTTGAGCCAGGGGTGAACACTGAAGCTTTCTTT
TRBJ2-4	TRBV6-1	.	16	.	CASSDLHDQAKNIQYF	TGTGCCAGCAGTGACTTACACGACCAAGCCAAAAACATTCAGTACTTC
TRBJ2-5	TRBV28	.	16	.	CASSFRGLGIQETQYF	TGTGCCAGCAGTTTCCGAGGCCTAGGGATCCAAGAGACCCAGTACTTC
TRBJ1-3	TRBV7-8	.	14	.	CASSRGTGRNTIYF	TGTGCCAGCAGCCGGGGGACGGGCCGAAACACCATATATTTT
TRBJ1-4	TRBV6-2/TRBV6-3	.	16	.	CASSYPKEGNNEKLFF	TGTGCCAGCAGTTACCCGAAGGAGGGGAATAATGAAAAACTGTTTTTT
TRBJ1-2	TRBV10-3	.	13	few	CAISATGLVGYTF	TGTGCCATCAGTGCCACAGGGTTAGTTGGCTACACCTTC
TRBJ2-1	TRBV7-7	.	15	many	CASSLRLDTYNEQFF	TGTGCCAGCAGCTTAAGGCTGGACACCTACAATGAGCAGTTCTTC
TRBJ2-7	TRBV14	.	13	many	CASSQGVSYEQYF	TGTGCCAGCAGCCAGGGAGTTTCCTACGAGCAGTACTTC
TRBJ1-2	TRBV6-5	.	16	.	CASRYETGTIPYGYTF	TGTGCCAGCAGATACGAAACCGGGACAATTCCTTATGGCTACACCTTC
TRBJ2-1	TRBV5-1	.	15	few	CASSPEGGSYNEQFF	TGCGCCAGCAGCCCCGAGGGTGGCTCCTACAATGAGCAGTTCTTC